Shown below are 25 T cell receptor beta chains from a single sample sequenced in a study of blood T cells in healthy people across ages. A second PCR, run for roughly 7 to 11 cycles, used a sample-barcoded 5' primer plus a J-beta primer mix. TCRdb re-derived calls from the 5' RACE reads in MiXCR, one entry per CDR3 protein. The table has around 1,000,000 distinct CDR3 sequences, 25% seen once. These data also formed part of another study, on T cells of mothers and their children.

Sequencing input: blood. These receptors came from a girl aged 2 to 9 in good health.

This clonotype has only a few counts. V and J are TRBV5-6 and TRBJ2-1; 12 bases agree with TRBD2. This CDR3 is built from 15 residues. In germline, CDR1 is SGHDT, CDR2 YYEEEE. J lost 6 bases, V lost 4 bases, and 5 bases had no gene match. The CDR3 sequence is CASSPGLAGFNEQFF. The DNA for the CDR3 is TGTGCCAGCAGCCCAGGACTAGCGGGATTCAATGAGCAGTTCTTC.

This clonotype turned up a few times. J is TRBJ2-5 and V is TRBV11-2; D perhaps matches TRBD1 (6 bases). Germline V lookup: CDR1 SGHAT, CDR2 FQNNGV. This CDR3 spans 16 amino acids. Trimming took 1 base from V and 4 from J, leaving 16 bases between them. Here the CDR3 reads CASSLVNVPGVETQYF. In DNA form, the CDR3 reads TGTGCCAGCAGCTTAGTCAATGTGCCAGGGGTAGAGACCCAGTACTTC.

This clonotype was counted between two and nine times. The chain carries TRBV27 and TRBJ2-2; TRBD2 matches 7 bases. The germline gives CDR1 MNHEY, CDR2 SMNVEV (reference sequence). The junction had 14 bases not matched to a gene; V was cut back by 7 bases and J by 0 bases. This CDR3 contains 18 residues. The DNA of the CDR3 is TGTGCCAGCAAAATCTACCGGGGGGAATGGGCGAACACCGGGGAGCTGTTTTTT. It translates to CASKIYRGEWANTGELFF.

DNA of the CDR3: TGCAGTGCTAGAGATTTACAGAATGAGCAGTTCTTC. The encoded protein is CSARDLQNEQFF. The chain uses TRBV20-1 and TRBJ2-1, with D unresolved. The CDR3 consists of 12 residues. Trimming took off 0 bases at V and 7 bases at J, with 7 bases between the two ends. Germline CDR1 is DFQATT and CDR2 is SNEGSKA (reference sequence).

The sample holds a few counts of this clonotype. CDR3 DNA sequence: TGCGCCAGCAGCCCCCAAGTGGGAACCAATGAAGCTTTCTTT. It codes for CASSPQVGTNEAFF. The chain links TRBV5-1 to TRBJ1-1; unclear D gene. CDR1 is SGHRS, CDR2 YFSETQ, per germline. The V gene lost 4 bases and the J gene lost 7 bases, with 17 bases spanning the gap. The CDR3 length is 14 residues.

A remark on this clonotype: Since no conserved phenylalanine or tryptophan closes the CDR3, a read error is the likely cause. The chain carries TRBV6-5 and TRBJ1-2; D is undetermined. V dropped 2 bases and J dropped 2 bases, with 6 bases sitting between them. This CDR3 is 13 amino acids long. CDR1 is MNHEY and CDR2 is SVGAGI in the germline V gene. CDR3 sequence reads: CASSYAGNYGYTI. The CDR3, as DNA: TGTGCCAGCAGTTACGCCGGCAACTATGGCTACACCATC.

This clonotype turned up a few times. The J gene is TRBJ1-3, the V gene TRBV18; no definite D call. V lost 3 bases and J 6 bases, leaving 15 bases between the germline ends. The CDR3 extends over 15 amino acids. CDR1 is KGHSH and CDR2 is LQKENI in the germline V gene. The chain's CDR3 is CASSPNGQIENTIYF. The CDR3 nucleotides are TGTGCCAGCTCACCGAATGGGCAAATAGAAAACACCATATATTTT.

Comment on this clonotype: The junction departs from germline at one end; a sequencing error may be responsible. This chain links TRBV12-3 or TRBV12-4 with TRBJ2-4; possibly TRBD2 for D (5 bases). This CDR3 spans 15 amino acids. DNA of the CDR3: TGTGCCAGCAGTCTAGCTACGGTGGCCAAAAACATTCAGTACTTC. Translated: CASSLATVAKNIQYF.

This clonotype appeared many times. This chain uses TRBV7-2 with TRBJ2-3, with 14 bases that match TRBD2. This CDR3 is 15 amino acids long. Germline loops: CDR1 SGHTA, CDR2 FQGNSA. V lost 6 bases and J lost 4; bases outside the gene matches: 3. The CDR3 sequence is CASSWTSGRSDTQYF. The CDR3 bases are TGTGCCAGCAGTTGGACTAGCGGGAGGTCAGATACGCAGTATTTT.

The chain carries TRBV7-9 and TRBJ1-4, with D hard to call. Germline CDR1 is SEHNR and CDR2 is FQNEAQ (reference sequence). The CDR3 spans 15 residues. V lost 3 bases and J 6 bases, leaving 14 bases between the germline ends. The CDR3 bases are TGTGCCAGCAGCTTCAACCCGGACCGGGATGAAAAACTGTTTTTT. Residues: CASSFNPDRDEKLFF.

This clonotype was counted a few times. This chain joins TRBV6-6 and TRBJ1-5; 7 positions match TRBD1. J gave up 3 bases and V 9 bases, and 8 bases lay outside the gene matches. The CDR3 sequence is 14 residues long. Germline CDR1 is MNHNY and CDR2 is SVGAGI (reference sequence). Written as DNA, the CDR3 is TGTGCCAGTACACCCGGGACAGTCAATCAGCCCCAGCATTTT. Translation gives CASTPGTVNQPQHF.

Here the CDR3 DNA reads TGTGCCAGCACCGACGGGGACACCGGATACACTGAAGCTTTCTTT. Its protein product is CASTDGDTGYTEAFF. V and J are TRBV6-6 and TRBJ1-1; D might be TRBD1 (6 bases). V lost 7 bases to trimming and J lost 3 bases, with 18 bases between them. The V gene's germline CDR1 is MNHNY and CDR2 SVGAGI (reference sequence). This CDR3 has 15 amino acids.

Only a few counts were recorded for this clonotype. This chain links TRBV7-2 with TRBJ2-5, with TRBD2 as a possible D gene (6 bases). Per the germline V gene, CDR1 is SGHTA and CDR2 is FQGNSA. The CDR3 runs 15 residues. Trimming took 3 bases from V and 7 from J, leaving 18 bases between them. Written as DNA, the CDR3 is TGTGCCAGCAGCTTCAGGGCGGGGCCCGAGGTGACCCAGTACTTC. It yields the protein CASSFRAGPEVTQYF.

This clonotype appeared a few times. This sequence joins TRBV7-9 and TRBJ2-5, with D tentatively TRBD1 (5 bases). The tail of the sequence fits TRBJ2-7 better, so the J call may be wrong. CDR3 length: 16 residues. In germline, CDR1 is SEHNR, CDR2 FQNEAQ (reference sequence). CDR3 nucleotide sequence: TGTGCCAGCACCCCGGTGGGAAGGCAGGGAAGGGACGAGCAGTACTTC. It translates to CASTPVGRQGRDEQYF.

The sample holds a few counts of this clonotype. V gene TRBV7-3 combines with J gene TRBJ2-1; 8 bases are shared with TRBD2. The CDR3 runs to 15 residues. From germline, CDR1 is SGHTA and CDR2 FQGTGA. The V segment lost 0 bases and the J segment 7 bases; nucleotides outside the gene matches: 5. This chain's CDR3 is CASSLTGLAGNEQFF. CDR3 nucleotides: TGTGCCAGCAGCTTAACTGGACTAGCAGGGAATGAGCAGTTCTTC.

This sequence joins TRBV29-1 and TRBJ2-3; D not certain. Trimming cost V 0 bases and J 9 bases, with 22 bases left between them. Germline CDR1 reads SQVTM; CDR2 reads ANQGSEA. The CDR3 totals 16 residues. Written as DNA, the CDR3 is TGCAGCGTTGAAGAGTACTCGCAGGCCGGGCCACAAACGCAGTATTTT. Protein sequence: CSVEEYSQAGPQTQYF.

This clonotype was detected only a few times. The chain is built from TRBV14 and TRBJ2-5; 9 nucleotides align to TRBD1. The last part of the DNA fits TRBJ2-7 better; the J call may be wrong. The CDR3 extends over 15 amino acids. Germline V gene sequence: CDR1 SGHDN, CDR2 FVKESK. CDR3 bases: TGTGCCAGCAGATCTACCGGGACAGGGAAGAACGAGCAGTACTTC. It specifies CASRSTGTGKNEQYF.

This clonotype was observed a few times. The chain has TRBV6-1 and TRBJ1-5; the D is unclear. The CDR3 sequence is 11 residues long. Germline loops: CDR1 MNHNS, CDR2 SASEGT. Trimming pared 2 bases from V and 6 bases from J, leaving 2 bases between. DNA for the CDR3: TGTGCCAGCAGTGAAACTCAGCCCCAGCATTTT. As protein: CASSETQPQHF.

The chain joins TRBV12-5 to TRBJ2-1, with TRBD2 identical over 11 bases. After removal of 0 bases from V and 5 bases from J, the junction contained 6 bases not matched to a gene. This CDR3 contains 17 residues. CDR1 and CDR2 (germline): LGHNT, FRNRAP. The CDR3 DNA reads TGTGCTAGTGGTTTGGTAACTAGCGGGAGTCTGAACAATGAGCAGTTCTTC. Protein: CASGLVTSGSLNNEQFF. Together with reference TRBV12-5 and TRBJ2-1, the CDR3 gives the full variable domain: DARVTQTPRHKVTEMGQEVTMRCQPILGHNTVFWYRQTMMQGLELLAYFRNRAPLDDSGMPKDRFSAEMPDATLATLKIQPSEPRDSAVYFCASGLVTSGSLNNEQFFGPGTRLTVL.

V usage is TRBV7-2 and J usage is TRBJ1-2; TRBD1 is a possible D gene (6 bases). Trimming cost V 4 bases and J 7 bases, with 13 bases left between them. The V gene's germline CDR1 is SGHTA and CDR2 FQGNSA. The CDR3 extends over 13 amino acids. CDR3 loop: CASSSGTGSGYTF. The CDR3 DNA reads as TGTGCCAGCAGCTCAGGAACAGGGTCTGGCTACACCTTC.

J is TRBJ2-1 and V is TRBV7-9, with unresolved D. Trimming removed 5 bases from V and 5 bases from J, with 19 bases in between. Germline loops: CDR1 SEHNR, CDR2 FQNEAQ (reference sequence). The CDR3 totals 16 residues. The CDR3 loop is CASSRSGTSLNNEQFF. As DNA, the CDR3 is TGTGCCAGCAGCCGGTCAGGAACCTCGTTGAACAATGAGCAGTTCTTC.

This sequence joins TRBV20-1 and TRBJ2-7, with a tentative D call TRBD1 (5 bases). The CDR3 contains 12 residues. With 3 bases removed from V and 5 bases from J, the gap between germline ends came to 11 bases. The germline V gene encodes CDR1 DFQATT and CDR2 SNEGSKA (reference sequence). CDR3 residues: CSASSGINEQYF. In DNA form, the CDR3 reads TGCAGTGCTAGTTCAGGGATTAACGAGCAGTACTTC.

This clonotype was counted between two and nine times. The rearrangement links TRBV6-2 or TRBV6-3 to TRBJ1-4; the match to TRBD1 covers 7 bases. Per germline, CDR1 MNHEY and CDR2 SVGEGT. CDR3 length: 15 amino acids. After removal of 6 bases from V and 4 bases from J, the junction contained 8 bases not matched to a gene. The chain's CDR3 is CASSNRDSFNEKLFF. DNA for the CDR3: TGTGCCAGCAGCAACCGGGACAGCTTTAATGAAAAACTGTTTTTT.

The chain has TRBV12-3 or TRBV12-4 and TRBJ2-1; D is possibly TRBD2 (5 bases). This CDR3 has 15 amino acids. Trimming took off 3 bases at V and 10 bases at J, with 19 bases between the two ends. The DNA for the CDR3 is TGTGCCAGCAGTTTTGGAGGACCGCCTACAATGGAGCAGTTCTTC. It translates to CASSFGGPPTMEQFF.

This clonotype showed up just a few times. CDR3 coding DNA: TGCGCCAGCAGCTCCGAGACTAGCGGGGGTCTCGGGCAGTACTTC. It specifies CASSSETSGGLGQYF. The V call is TRBV5-1, the J call TRBJ2-7, with 12 bases that match TRBD2. Germline-derived CDR1 and CDR2 are SGHRS and YFSETQ. The CDR3 covers 15 residues. The V and J ends lost 3 bases and 9 bases, in that order; junction bases with no gene match: 10.